Reported below is one T cell receptor (beta chain). Its cognate antigen is unknown. Sequencing used immunoSEQ multiplex PCR; TCRdb keeps in-frame clones, though not all of them. The repertoire holds about 71,000 clones, with about 94% as singletons. Germline V gene data show CDR1 as SGHNT and CDR2 as YYREEE (reference sequence). CDR3 length equals 15 residues. The V gene end was trimmed by 0 bases and the J gene end by 4 bases; junction bases not matched to a gene: 1. These data belong to a study of cytomegalovirus exposure and HLA in healthy donors. General study points: The study designated 150 or so TCR beta chains cytomegalovirus-associated.

Among the 120 subjects of the validation cohort, separate from the approximately 670-subject first cohort, were the donors. This chain connects TRBV5-4 to TRBJ2-6, with 7 bases matching TRBD1. The clonotype comes from a woman under 30 in good health and CMV-seronegative. Sequenced: PBMCs. Here the CDR3 reads CASSLEGGGANVLTF. CDR3 DNA: TGTGCCAGCAGCTTGGAAGGGGGCGGGGCCAACGTCCTGACTTTC.